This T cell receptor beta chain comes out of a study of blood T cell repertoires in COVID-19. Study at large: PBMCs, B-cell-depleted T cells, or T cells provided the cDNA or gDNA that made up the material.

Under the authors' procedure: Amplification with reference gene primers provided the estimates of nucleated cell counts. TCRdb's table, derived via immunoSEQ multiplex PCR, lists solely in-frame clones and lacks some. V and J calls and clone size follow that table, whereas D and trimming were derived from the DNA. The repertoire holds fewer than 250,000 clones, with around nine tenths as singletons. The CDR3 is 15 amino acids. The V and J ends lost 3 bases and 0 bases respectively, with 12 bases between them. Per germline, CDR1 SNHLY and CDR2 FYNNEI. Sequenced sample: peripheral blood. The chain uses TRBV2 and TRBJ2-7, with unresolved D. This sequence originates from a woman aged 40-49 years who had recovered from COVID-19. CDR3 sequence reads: CASSDAKSSSYEQYF. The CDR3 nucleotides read TGTGCCAGCAGTGACGCGAAATCGAGCTCCTACGAGCAGTACTTC.